The 6 T cell receptor beta chains below all came from one sample that was sequenced in a study of cytomegalovirus exposure and HLA in healthy donors. A multiplex PCR was run with 60 Vbeta primers and 13 Jbeta primers. Generated by immunoSEQ multiplex PCR, the TCRdb table keeps only in-frame clones and is missing some. This table holds about 170,000 clones, about 80% found once. Sample: PBMCs. These receptors originate from a girl aged 5 to 17 in good health and CMV-seropositive.

The rearrangement links TRBV7-9 to TRBJ2-1, with D tentatively TRBD2 (6 bases). Germline CDR1 reads SEHNR; CDR2 reads FQNEAQ (reference sequence). V was shortened by 2 bases and J by 0 bases, with 8 bases between the two germline ends. The CDR3 is 15 amino acids. CDR3 loop: CASSLLATSYNEQFF. Written as DNA, the CDR3 is TGTGCCAGCAGCTTACTAGCGACCTCCTACAATGAGCAGTTCTTC. The full variable domain, its missing parts supplied by reference TRBV7-9 and TRBJ2-1, is DTGVSQNPRHKITKRGQNVTFRCDPISEHNRLYWYRQTLGQGPEFLTYFQNEAQLEKSRLLSDRFSAERPKGSFSTLEIQRTEQGDSAMYLCASSLLATSYNEQFFGPGTRLTVL.

V is TRBV11-3 and J is TRBJ2-2; D is undetermined. Germline lookup yields CDR1 SGHNT and CDR2 YENEEA. Trimming left V 5 bases short and J 7 bases short, with 11 bases between. There are 13 residues in the CDR3. CDR3 amino acids: CASSPTPLGELFF. In DNA form, the CDR3 reads TGTGCCAGCAGCCCTACTCCCCTCGGGGAGCTGTTTTTT.

This clone showed up just a few times. V is TRBV6-5 and J is TRBJ2-7; 8 bases line up with TRBD2. The CDR3 is 15 residues long. Germline V CDR1 and CDR2: MNHEY, SVGAGI. Germline trimming cut 5 bases from V and 3 bases from J; bases unmatched to any gene: 9. CDR3 loop: CASSRRDGGGYEQYF. CDR3 bases: TGTGCCAGCAGTCGTCGGGACGGGGGGGGCTACGAGCAGTACTTC.

This chain joins TRBV5-4 and TRBJ2-5, with 13 bases lining up with TRBD2. The J call is in doubt because the DNA end fits TRBJ2-7 better. The germline CDR1 and CDR2 sequences are SGHNT and YYREEE (reference sequence). This CDR3 region has 15 residues. CDR3 amino acids: CASSPWTSGSREQYF. Written as DNA, the CDR3 is TGTGCCAGCAGTCCATGGACTAGCGGGAGCCGCGAGCAGTACTTC.

The rearrangement joins TRBV9 to TRBJ2-2, with D possibly being TRBD1 (6 bases). The CDR3 length is 14 residues. Trimming left V 0 bases short and J 6 bases short, with 9 bases between. CDR1 and CDR2 (germline): SGDLS, YYNGEE. The CDR3 is CASSVGAGAGELFF. The DNA for the CDR3 is TGTGCCAGCAGCGTAGGGGCAGGGGCCGGGGAGCTGTTTTTT.

The chain recombines TRBV7-6 with TRBJ2-5; the D gene is possibly TRBD2 (5 bases). Trimming removed 5 bases at V and 2 bases at J, with 12 bases between. This CDR3 has 14 residues. Germline lookup yields CDR1 SGHVS and CDR2 FNYEAQ. CDR3 nucleotide sequence: TGTGCCAGCAGCCGAGGGATCTCGCAAGAGACCCAGTACTTC. Encoded protein: CASSRGISQETQYF.